A selection of T cell receptor beta chains follows, all from one sample in a study of T cell responses to AZD1222 COVID-19 vaccine. Some clones are missing from TCRdb's copy, which holds only in-frame ones; the method was immunoSEQ multiplex PCR. This sample has about 200,000 clones, with around 88% found just once. The sample here was peripheral blood, taken on day 0 of AZD1222 vaccination. Source of these receptors: an adult in good health. Each CDR3 is given with its conserved first and last residue. The order of the fields is D gene, J gene, clone size, V gene, CDR3 DNA, CDR3 protein. The D gene is left open where the match is weak. For some rows the clone size is stated as once, few or many, or as a class when expanded; others skip it.

.	TRBJ2-5	.	TRBV28	TGTGCCAGCAGTTTGGGGGGACAGCAAGAGACCCAGTACTTC	CASSLGGQQETQYF
.	TRBJ2-2	.	TRBV7-6	TGTGCCAGCAGCCCTGGCGCGGGTCGGGCTAACACCGGGGAGCTGTTTTTT	CASSPGAGRANTGELFF
TRBD1	TRBJ1-1	.	TRBV4-1	TGCGCCAGCAGACAATTTGGACAGGCGAGGACTGAAGCTTTCTTT	CASRQFGQARTEAFF
.	TRBJ1-4	.	TRBV18	TGTGCCAGCTCACCAAGACAGATTGAAAAACTGTTTTTT	CASSPRQIEKLFF
TRBD1	TRBJ2-3	.	TRBV2	TGTGCCAGCAGTGATACAGGGGAGACAGATACGCAGTATTTT	CASSDTGETDTQYF
.	TRBJ1-3	.	TRBV6-1	TGTGCCAGCAGTGTCAGGCCCGCAGTCCCGATACAGCTCTCTGGAAACACCATATATTTT	CASSVRPAVPIQLSGNTIYF
.	TRBJ1-5	.	TRBV4-1	TGCGCCAGCAACACATCGGGACTCCGGAGCACTCAGCCCCAGCATTTT	CASNTSGLRSTQPQHF
.	TRBJ1-2	.	TRBV20-1	TGCAGTGCTAGTGGGACGCTCAATGGCTACACCTTC	CSASGTLNGYTF
TRBD2	TRBJ2-2	once	TRBV6-4	TGTGCCAGCAGTGTTGACGTGGGACTAGCCGGCGGGGAGCTGTTTTTT	CASSVDVGLAGGELFF
.	TRBJ2-7	.	TRBV7-9	TGTGCCAGCAGCTCCTCCGCCTTTGATCCCGAGCAGTACTTC	CASSSSAFDPEQYF
.	TRBJ1-2	.	TRBV28	TGTGCCAGCAGTGCGGGGGGAAAAGCGCGAAACTATGGCTACACCTTC	CASSAGGKARNYGYTF
.	TRBJ2-3	.	TRBV5-4	TGTGCCAGCAGCCCCGGGGGAGGGGGCATCGCAGATACGCAGTATTTT	CASSPGGGGIADTQYF
TRBD2	TRBJ2-1	.	TRBV6-1	TGTGCCAGCAGTGGGCCAGCGGGGGGGCTTAGAAATGAGCAGTTCTTC	CASSGPAGGLRNEQFF
.	TRBJ1-3	.	TRBV19	TGTGCCAGTAGTATAGATCGGGGCCTCTCTGGAAACACCATATATTTT	CASSIDRGLSGNTIYF
.	TRBJ1-6	.	TRBV5-1	TGCGCCAGCAGCTTGAACTTCAATTCACCCCTCCACTTT	CASSLNFNSPLHF
.	TRBJ2-7	.	TRBV3-1/TRBV3-2	TGTGCCAGCAGCCAAGAACTGGGTCCCTATGAGCAGTACTTC	CASSQELGPYEQYF
.	TRBJ2-3	.	TRBV3-1/TRBV3-2	TGTGCCAGCAGCAACGGGGGTCCCACAGATACGCAGTATTTT	CASSNGGPTDTQYF
.	TRBJ2-3	.	TRBV30	TGTGCCTGGATACGGGGGGCTACCCCTTTTAGCACAGATACGCAGTATTTT	CAWIRGATPFSTDTQYF
.	TRBJ2-5	.	TRBV21-1	TGTGCCAGCAGCTCTCTGGGGGGGACAGGTCCTAAAGAGACCCAGTACTTC	CASSSLGGTGPKETQYF
.	TRBJ2-5	.	TRBV4-1	TGCGCCAGCAGCCAAGATCCCCAGGTACTGACCCAGTACTTC	CASSQDPQVLTQYF
.	TRBJ1-1	once	TRBV5-4	TGTGCCAGCAGCTTGGGGGCAGCGCCTAACACTGAAGCTTTCTTT	CASSLGAAPNTEAFF
.	TRBJ1-1	.	TRBV18	TGTGCCAGCTCACCACGGCCAGGCGGGGACACTGAAGCTTTCTTT	CASSPRPGGDTEAFF
TRBD2	TRBJ2-5	.	TRBV4-1	TGCGCCAGCAGCCCTGCGGGGGGGCAAGAGACCCAGTACTTC	CASSPAGGQETQYF
.	TRBJ1-1	.	TRBV19	TGTGCCAGTAGTATGAATGACGGAATAATGAACACTGAAGCTTTCTTT	CASSMNDGIMNTEAFF
TRBD1	TRBJ1-5	.	TRBV28	TGTGCCAGCAGTTTTGGGTTTTGGACAGGGGATCTCGGGAATCAGCCCCAGCATTTT	CASSFGFWTGDLGNQPQHF
.	TRBJ1-5	.	TRBV4-1	TGCGCCAGCAGCCCCACCGGTTGGAATCAGCCCCAGCATTTT	CASSPTGWNQPQHF
.	TRBJ2-3	.	TRBV7-2	TGTGCCAGCAGCTTAGGGCCCCGAACCGATACGCAGTATTTT	CASSLGPRTDTQYF
.	TRBJ1-2	.	TRBV15	TGTGCCACCAGCAGACCCTTCGGGGGCAGCTATGGCTACACCTTC	CATSRPFGGSYGYTF
TRBD1	TRBJ1-3	.	TRBV5-5	TGTGCCAGCAGCCCGGGTTGGGACAGAGGAAACACCATATATTTT	CASSPGWDRGNTIYF
.	TRBJ2-7	.	TRBV7-8	TGTGCCAGCAGCCACCAAGACTACGAGCAGTACTTC	CASSHQDYEQYF
.	TRBJ2-7	.	TRBV11-2	TGTGCCAGCAGCTTTCCCCCGACGGCCGCCTACGAGCAGTACTTC	CASSFPPTAAYEQYF
TRBD2	TRBJ2-1	.	TRBV7-3	TGTGCCAGCAGCTTAACGGCGGGGGGCCGCGATGAGCAGTTCTTC	CASSLTAGGRDEQFF
.	TRBJ1-2	.	TRBV7-2	TGTGCCAGCAGCTTAAGCTCCAGGGTTGACTATGGCTACACCTTC	CASSLSSRVDYGYTF
TRBD2	TRBJ2-1	once	TRBV5-4	TGTGCCAGCAGCTCGCCCGTACTAGCGGGGGACTACAATGAGCAGTTCTTC	CASSSPVLAGDYNEQFF
.	TRBJ1-1	.	TRBV18	TGTGCCAGCTCAGCCGGGGTGATGAACACTGAAGCTTTCTTT	CASSAGVMNTEAFF
.	TRBJ2-2	.	TRBV2	TGTGCCAGCAGTGAAATGTGGACCGACGGGGAGCTGTTTTTT	CASSEMWTDGELFF
.	TRBJ1-2	.	TRBV28	TGTGCCAGCAGTTTAGCCCCAAAGGGGGTTGGCTACACCTTC	CASSLAPKGVGYTF
TRBD1	TRBJ2-6	.	TRBV7-9	TGTGCCAGCAGTTCAAGACAGGGTCTCAGCTCTGGGGCCAACGTCCTGACTTTC	CASSSRQGLSSGANVLTF
TRBD2	TRBJ2-3	.	TRBV9	TGTGCCAGCAGCGTTATGGGCGGGGGGCCGACAGATACGCAGTATTTT	CASSVMGGGPTDTQYF
.	TRBJ2-7	.	TRBV19	TGTGCCAGCCAACCGGCCGGGACTGTCTCCTACGAGCAGTACTTC	CASQPAGTVSYEQYF
TRBD1	TRBJ1-1	.	TRBV6-1	TGTGCCAGCAGTGAAGCTCCGGGACAGGGCGGCGGCACTGAAGCTTTCTTT	CASSEAPGQGGGTEAFF
.	TRBJ1-4	.	TRBV3-1/TRBV3-2	TGTGCCAGCAGCCTTTTTAGGGGTGGCGAAAAACTGTTTTTT	CASSLFRGGEKLFF
.	TRBJ1-2	.	TRBV4-3	TGCGCCAGCAGCCCAGGGCCTAACTATGGCTACACCTTC	CASSPGPNYGYTF
.	TRBJ2-7	.	TRBV30	TGTGCCTGGACTAAGTCGACCTACGAGCAGTACTTC	CAWTKSTYEQYF
.	TRBJ2-7	.	TRBV7-9	TGTGCCAGCAGCCCCCGTGGGAGAGGAAGCGGAATCTACGAGCAGTACTTC	CASSPRGRGSGIYEQYF
.	TRBJ2-7	.	TRBV3-1/TRBV3-2	TGTGCCAGCAGCCTGGGGGCCCTCTCCTACGAGCAGTACTTC	CASSLGALSYEQYF